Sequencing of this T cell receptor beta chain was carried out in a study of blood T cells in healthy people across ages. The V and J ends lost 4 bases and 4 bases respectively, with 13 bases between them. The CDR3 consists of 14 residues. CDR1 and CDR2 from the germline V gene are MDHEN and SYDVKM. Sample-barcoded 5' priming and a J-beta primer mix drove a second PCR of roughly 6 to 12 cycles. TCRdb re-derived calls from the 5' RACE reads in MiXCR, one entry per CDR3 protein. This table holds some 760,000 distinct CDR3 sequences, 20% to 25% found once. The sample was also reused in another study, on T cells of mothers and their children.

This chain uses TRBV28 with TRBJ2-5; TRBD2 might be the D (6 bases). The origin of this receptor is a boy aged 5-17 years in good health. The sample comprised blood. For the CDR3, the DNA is TGTGCCAGCAGTTCGGGCGGGAAAGGAGAGACCCAGTACTTC. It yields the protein CASSSGGKGETQYF.